The 8 T cell receptor beta chains listed next were all sequenced from one sample in a study of cytomegalovirus exposure and HLA in healthy donors. Vbeta (60) and Jbeta (13) primers were used in the PCR. The method was immunoSEQ multiplex PCR; TCRdb's version includes in-frame clones alone and lacks a portion of them. Of 150,000 to 200,000 clones in the sample, around two thirds were seen once. The material sequenced was PBMCs. The receptors were gathered from a man aged 40-49 years in good health and CMV-seronegative.

The V gene is TRBV4-2, the J gene TRBJ2-7; 7 nucleotides match TRBD2. The CDR3 consists of 16 residues. The germline CDR1 and CDR2 sequences are LGHNA and YNFKEQ. J was trimmed by 6 bases and V by 2 bases; bases with no gene match: 13. The CDR3 reads CASSQFSGTPGGEQYF. CDR3 nucleotides: TGTGCCAGCAGCCAATTCTCCGGGACTCCGGGGGGCGAGCAGTACTTC.

The chain is built from TRBV6-1 and TRBJ1-1; 8 bases are a match to TRBD1. The germline CDR1 and CDR2 sequences are MNHNS and SASEGT. The CDR3 length is 14 residues. V was clipped by 7 bases and J by 6 bases; unmatched bases: 10. This CDR3 reads CASTSSGQGAEAFF. In DNA, the CDR3 is TGTGCCAGCACCTCCTCTGGACAGGGAGCTGAAGCTTTCTTT.

This clone was seen only a few times. The gene calls are TRBV27 and TRBJ2-2; D is perhaps TRBD1 (6 bases). V was trimmed by 2 bases and J by 0 bases, leaving 10 bases between them. Germline CDR1 is MNHEY and CDR2 is SMNVEV (reference sequence). This CDR3 comprises 16 residues. The DNA of the CDR3 is TGTGCCAGCAGTTTAACAGGGACAACGAACACCGGGGAGCTGTTTTTT. Encoded protein: CASSLTGTTNTGELFF.

This sequence joins TRBV5-1 and TRBJ1-2, with D possibly TRBD1 on 5 matching bases. Trimming pared 4 bases from V and 7 bases from J, leaving 17 bases between. Germline assignment: CDR1 SGHRS and CDR2 YFSETQ. This CDR3 spans 14 amino acids. CDR3 nucleotide sequence: TGCGCCAGCAGCCGCGGGGTGGGGCAGAGTGGCTACACCTTC. Protein: CASSRGVGQSGYTF. Variable domain in full (rest from reference TRBV5-1 and TRBJ1-2): KAGVTQTPRYLIKTRGQQVTLSCSPISGHRSVSWYQQTPGQGLQFLFEYFSETQRNKGNFPGRFSGRQFSNSRSEMNVSTLELGDSALYLCASSRGVGQSGYTFGSGTRLTVV.

This rearrangement joins TRBV18 to TRBJ1-1; a possible D gene is TRBD1 (6 bases). V shed 2 bases and J shed 5 bases, with 9 bases lying between them. CDR1 is KGHSH and CDR2 is LQKENI in the germline V gene. CDR3 size: 13 residues. The CDR3 loop reads CASSPKGGTEAFF. The CDR3 bases are TGTGCCAGCTCACCAAAAGGGGGAACTGAAGCTTTCTTT.

The V gene is TRBV28, the J gene TRBJ1-5; tentative D call: TRBD1 (6 bases). CDR3 length equals 14 residues. V lost 11 bases and J 1 base, leaving 15 bases between the germline ends. CDR1 and CDR2 (germline): MDHEN, SYDVKM. This chain's CDR3 is CAAVLGTSNQPQHF. The DNA for the CDR3 is TGTGCCGCCGTCCTCGGGACAAGCAATCAGCCCCAGCATTTT.

The gene calls are TRBV7-2 and TRBJ2-5; a possible D gene is TRBD1 (8 bases). This CDR3 contains 17 residues. CDR1 and CDR2 (germline): SGHTA, FQGNSA. Trimming left V 5 bases short and J 11 bases short, with 30 bases between. DNA of the CDR3: TGTGCCAGCAGCCGATCTTCCGGGACAGGAAAATCGCGGGAGCAGTACTTC. This encodes CASSRSSGTGKSREQYF.

The V gene is TRBV19, the J gene TRBJ2-3; D possibly corresponds to TRBD2 (5 bases). CDR3 length: 15 amino acids. Looked up from germline, CDR1 is LNHDA and CDR2 is SQIVND (reference sequence). The V and J ends lost 7 bases and 7 bases respectively, with 21 bases between them. CDR3 sequence (DNA): TGTGCCAGTACCCCAGACCGGGATCGAAAATATACGCAGTATTTT. The encoded protein is CASTPDRDRKYTQYF.